This T cell receptor beta chain came from a study of shared clonotypes between healthy human individuals. The wider study: Participating donors consisted of a couple of women and three men aged 18 to 49. Study-level results: Sampling covered nothing but blood. Tissue TCR repertoires likely differ from those found in blood.

Produced via immunoSEQ multiplex PCR; TCRdb's table is partial and in-frame only. Of about 1 million clones listed, about 74% are singletons. Regarding this clone: Its antigen is undetermined.

From germline, CDR1 is MNHNS and CDR2 SASEGT. The V end lost 3 bases, the J end lost 1 base, and 10 bases lay between the germline ends. This CDR3 region has 14 residues. Sequencing was performed on memory CD4+ T cells sorted from blood. Described subset: CD45RA-negative fraction. The TCR originated in a man between 18 and 35 years old in good health. This rearrangement joins TRBV6-1 to TRBJ2-7; D gene unclear. The DNA of the CDR3 is TGTGCCAGCAGTGAGGGCGTCCGTTCCTACGAGCAGTACTTC. Protein sequence: CASSEGVRSYEQYF.